These 14 T cell receptor beta chains came from one sample sequenced in a study of control samples from healthy donors and cancer patients. Libraries were prepared by immunoSEQ multiplex PCR; TCRdb keeps only in-frame clonotypes and omits some of them. The profile shows about 75,000 clones, approximately 80% of them singletons. The sample consisted of blood. All receptors come from a man aged 50 to 59 in good health.

The chain has TRBV3-1 (or the pseudogene TRBV3-2) and TRBJ2-3; 7 bases line up with TRBD2. V trimming: 1 base; J trimming: 0 bases; junction bases outside the gene matches: 4. This CDR3 is built from 16 residues. Germline V gene data show CDR1 as LGHDT and CDR2 as YNNKEL (reference sequence). The CDR3 spells CASSQVSGTSTDTQYF. The CDR3 region has the DNA TGTGCCAGCAGCCAAGTAAGCGGGACTAGCACAGATACGCAGTATTTT.

The J gene is TRBJ1-2, the V gene TRBV2; tentative D call: TRBD1 (6 bases). CDR1 and CDR2 from the germline V gene are SNHLY and FYNNEI. The CDR3 has 13 amino acids. V shed 6 bases and J shed 3 bases, with 11 bases lying between them. CDR3 residues: CASSLRGDYGYTF. CDR3 bases: TGTGCCAGCAGCCTGAGGGGGGACTATGGCTACACCTTC.

The chain combines TRBV5-1 with TRBJ2-5; 8 bases line up with TRBD1. CDR1 is SGHRS, CDR2 YFSETQ, per germline. The CDR3 covers 13 residues. The CDR3 here is CGENRGRRETQYF. CDR3 sequence (DNA): TGCGGAGAGAACAGGGGGAGGAGAGAGACCCAGTACTTC.

The chain is built from TRBV7-8 and TRBJ2-1; D uncertain. CDR3 size: 13 residues. V dropped 5 bases and J dropped 8 bases, with 13 bases sitting between them. CDR1 and CDR2 from the germline V gene are SGHVS and FQNEAQ. The CDR3 loop is CASSRNRQDEQFF. In nucleotides, the CDR3 is TGTGCCAGCAGCCGAAATCGCCAAGATGAGCAGTTCTTC.

V and J are TRBV19 and TRBJ1-6, with unresolved D. Per germline, CDR1 LNHDA and CDR2 SQIVND (reference sequence). The V and J ends lost 6 bases and 0 bases respectively, with 12 bases between them. The CDR3 runs 16 residues. The CDR3 sequence is CASSRRRSSYNSPLHF. The DNA of the CDR3 is TGTGCCAGTAGCCGACGGAGAAGCTCCTATAATTCACCCCTCCACTTT.

The chain couples TRBV2 to TRBJ2-7; D is perhaps TRBD1 (6 bases). The CDR3 covers 14 residues. V was shortened by 7 bases and J by 6 bases, with 19 bases between the two germline ends. Germline-derived CDR1 and CDR2 are SNHLY and FYNNEI. The CDR3: CASISPGAGIEQYF. The CDR3 DNA is TGTGCCAGCATCAGTCCAGGGGCCGGAATCGAGCAGTACTTC.

The chain couples TRBV6-5 to TRBJ1-1; no clear D. The CDR3 runs 14 residues. CDR1 and CDR2 (germline): MNHEY, SVGAGI. The germline V and J ends were trimmed by 2 bases and 1 base, with 8 bases remaining between them. As DNA, the CDR3 is TGTGCCAGCAGTTACCGGGAACAGAACACTGAAGCTTTCTTT. It translates to CASSYREQNTEAFF.

The rearrangement uses TRBV30 and TRBJ2-2; D is undetermined. Germline lookup yields CDR1 GTSNPN and CDR2 SVGIG (reference sequence). V was trimmed by 3 bases and J by 4 bases, leaving 9 bases between them. The CDR3 totals 13 residues. The CDR3: CAWRSVGTGELFF. The CDR3, as DNA: TGTGCCTGGAGGTCAGTGGGCACCGGGGAGCTGTTTTTT.

V usage is TRBV2 and J usage is TRBJ2-5, with 8 nucleotides matching TRBD2. The CDR3 length is 14 residues. The germline gives CDR1 SNHLY, CDR2 FYNNEI. V trimming: 6 bases; J trimming: 7 bases; junction bases outside the gene matches: 10. CDR3 region: CASRSNSGIGTQYF. CDR3 DNA: TGTGCCAGCAGATCGAATAGCGGGATTGGGACCCAGTACTTC.

The chain links TRBV4-3 to TRBJ1-1; D might be TRBD1 (5 bases). The CDR3 sequence is 16 residues long. V lost 0 bases to trimming and J lost 1 base, with 12 bases between them. Germline CDR1 LGHNA, CDR2 YSLEER. Written as DNA, the CDR3 is TGCGCCAGCAGCCAAGATTCGTCAAGGGGGAACACTGAAGCTTTCTTT. Its protein product is CASSQDSSRGNTEAFF.

V gene TRBV4-3 combines with J gene TRBJ1-5; the D is unclear. V was shortened by 0 bases and J by 7 bases, with 7 bases between the two germline ends. This CDR3 is built from 13 residues. The germline CDR1 and CDR2 sequences are LGHNA and YSLEER. Written as DNA, the CDR3 is TGCGCCAGCAGCCAAGATGACCGCCAGCCCCAGCATTTT. Translation: CASSQDDRQPQHF.

The J gene is TRBJ2-1, the V gene TRBV5-1, with 9 bases that match TRBD2. CDR3 length: 14 amino acids. The germline V gene encodes CDR1 SGHRS and CDR2 YFSETQ. V gave up 7 bases and J gave up 5 bases; unmatched junction bases: 7. CDR3 sequence: CASGSGLANNEQFF. CDR3 coding DNA: TGCGCCAGCGGTTCCGGACTAGCGAACAATGAGCAGTTCTTC.

The CDR3 sequence: CASSLDGQGSEQFF. CDR3 nucleotide sequence: TGTGCCAGCAGCTTAGATGGCCAAGGTAGTGAGCAGTTCTTC. V gene TRBV11-3 combines with J gene TRBJ2-1; D is unclear. V shed 0 bases and J shed 9 bases, with 12 bases lying between them. The germline V gene has CDR1 SGHNT and CDR2 YENEEA. CDR3 length: 14 residues.

This rearrangement joins TRBV10-3 to TRBJ2-2, with a weak D call TRBD2 (5 bases). Germline-derived CDR1 and CDR2 are ENHRY and SYGVKD. The CDR3 has 15 residues. V shed 8 bases and J shed 3 bases, with 16 bases lying between them. CDR3: CAISGKSGDTGELFF. The DNA of the CDR3 is TGTGCCATCTCCGGGAAGTCCGGGGACACCGGGGAGCTGTTTTTT.